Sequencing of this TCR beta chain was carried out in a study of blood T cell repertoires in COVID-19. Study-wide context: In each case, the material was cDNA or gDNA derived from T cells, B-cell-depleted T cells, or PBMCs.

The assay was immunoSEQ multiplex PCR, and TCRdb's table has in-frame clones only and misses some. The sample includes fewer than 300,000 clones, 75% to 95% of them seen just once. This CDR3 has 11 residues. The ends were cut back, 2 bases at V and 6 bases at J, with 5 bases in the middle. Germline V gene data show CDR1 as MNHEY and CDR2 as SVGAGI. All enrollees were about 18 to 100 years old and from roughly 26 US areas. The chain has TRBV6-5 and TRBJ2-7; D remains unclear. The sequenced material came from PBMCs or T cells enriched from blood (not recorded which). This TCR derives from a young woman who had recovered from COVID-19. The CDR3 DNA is TGTGCCAGCAGTTACGAGGTCGAGCAGTACTTC. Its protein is CASSYEVEQYF.